Below are 20 T cell receptor beta chains sequenced from a single sample in a study of cytomegalovirus exposure and HLA in healthy donors. The PCR was carried out with 60 Vbeta primers and 13 Jbeta primers. The protocol was immunoSEQ multiplex PCR, while the TCRdb copy is restricted to in-frame clones and leaves out a portion. The sample carries fewer than 300,000 clones, 70% to 90% recorded once. Input material: PBMCs. The receptors were gathered from a man in his forties in good health and CMV-seropositive.

V is TRBV28 and J is TRBJ2-5; 7 nucleotides agree with TRBD1. The V segment lost 7 bases and the J segment 2 bases; nucleotides outside the gene matches: 10. The germline CDR1 and CDR2 sequences are MDHEN and SYDVKM. CDR3 size: 15 residues. This CDR3 reads CASNPGTEVQETQYF. In nucleotides, the CDR3 is TGTGCCAGCAATCCTGGGACAGAAGTTCAAGAGACCCAGTACTTC.

The chain joins TRBV11-3 to TRBJ2-7; D is perhaps TRBD2 (6 bases). The germline gives CDR1 SGHNT, CDR2 YENEEA. The CDR3 is 15 residues long. Trimming stripped 1 base from V and 2 bases from J, with 12 bases between. The CDR3, as DNA: TGTGCCAGCAGCTTAGCCCGGGAGTGGACCTACGAGCAGTACTTC. Translating it yields CASSLAREWTYEQYF.

The chain employs TRBV7-3 and TRBJ2-1, with 8 bases aligning to TRBD2. The CDR3 is made up of 16 amino acids. Unmatched junction bases numbered 10, after V lost 2 bases and J lost 7 bases. The germline CDR1 and CDR2 sequences are SGHTA and FQGTGA. In nucleotides, the CDR3 is TGTGCCAGCAGCTTATTAGGAGCGGGAGATGAAAATGAGCAGTTCTTC. Encoded protein: CASSLLGAGDENEQFF.

The chain's CDR3 is CASSIVQGPQHF. The CDR3 bases are TGTGCCAGTAGTATAGTCCAGGGGCCCCAGCATTTT. The chain joins TRBV19 to TRBJ1-5, with D possibly matching TRBD1 (5 bases). The V gene's germline CDR1 is LNHDA and CDR2 SQIVND (reference sequence). This CDR3 spans 12 amino acids. Trimming removed 1 base at V and 9 bases at J, with 7 bases between. Full variable domain (rest looked up from reference TRBV19 and TRBJ1-5): DGGITQSPKYLFRKEGQNVTLSCEQNLNHDAMYWYRQDPGQGLRLIYYSQIVNDFQKGDIAEGYSVSREKKESFPLTVTSAQKNPTAFYLCASSIVQGPQHFGDGTRLSIL.

The V and J genes are TRBV5-4 and TRBJ2-7; D gene unclear. The germline V gene has CDR1 SGHNT and CDR2 YYREEE (reference sequence). The CDR3 is made up of 12 amino acids. V was shortened by 3 bases and J by 2 bases, with 6 bases between the two germline ends. The CDR3: CASSSSPYEQYF. For the CDR3, the DNA is TGTGCCAGCAGCTCCAGTCCCTACGAGCAGTACTTC.

The chain employs TRBV27 and TRBJ2-3; weak D call: TRBD1 (6 bases). V shed 3 bases and J shed 3 bases, with 10 bases lying between them. The germline V gene encodes CDR1 MNHEY and CDR2 SMNVEV (reference sequence). The CDR3 length is 14 residues. DNA for the CDR3: TGTGCCAGCAGTTTTACAGGGATAACAGATACGCAGTATTTT. It yields the protein CASSFTGITDTQYF.

The genes are TRBV6-5 and TRBJ2-7, with 9 bases lining up with TRBD2. The ends lost 6 bases at V and 6 bases at J; junction bases unmatched: 9. This CDR3 contains 14 residues. The germline CDR1 and CDR2 sequences are MNHEY and SVGAGI. This CDR3 reads CASSPPGLASEQYF. DNA of the CDR3: TGTGCCAGCAGCCCTCCGGGACTAGCAAGCGAGCAGTACTTC.

The table lists this clone with a few counts. Other DNA sequences from this sample encode an identical CDR3 as well. The gene calls are TRBV4-1 and TRBJ1-5; 10 bases are shared with TRBD1. The CDR3 has 15 amino acids. CDR1 MGHRA and CDR2 YSYEKL come from the germline V gene. V trimming: 1 base; J trimming: 6 bases; junction bases outside the gene matches: 3. CDR3 sequence: CASSQGDRGGQPQHF. CDR3 bases: TGCGCCAGCAGCCAAGGGGACAGGGGCGGTCAGCCCCAGCATTTT.

The V call is TRBV27, the J call TRBJ2-1; D is unclear. The CDR3 spans 16 residues. Trimming removed 5 bases at V and 4 bases at J, with 18 bases between. Germline V gives CDR1 MNHEY, CDR2 SMNVEV (reference sequence). CDR3 nucleotides: TGTGCCAGCAGTCCCCCCCTAGGTCGCAGTTACAATGAGCAGTTCTTC. It specifies CASSPPLGRSYNEQFF.

V gene TRBV2 combines with J gene TRBJ1-5, with TRBD1 as a possible D gene (5 bases). Trimming removed 1 base at V and 7 bases at J, with 8 bases between. CDR1 SNHLY and CDR2 FYNNEI come from the germline V gene. The CDR3 extends over 13 amino acids. The CDR3 loop is CASSEEGRQPQHF. The CDR3 coding sequence is TGTGCCAGCAGTGAAGAGGGGCGGCAGCCCCAGCATTTT.

This rearrangement joins TRBV6-1 to TRBJ2-1; D ambiguous. V was shortened by 4 bases and J by 5 bases, with 12 bases between the two germline ends. This CDR3 region has 14 residues. CDR1 is MNHNS and CDR2 is SASEGT in the germline V gene. The DNA of the CDR3 is TGTGCCAGCAGTGTCGCTTATAACAACAATGAGCAGTTCTTC. Its translation: CASSVAYNNNEQFF.

This clone was counted a single time. J is TRBJ2-7 and V is TRBV13, with TRBD1 identical over 8 bases. Germline-derived CDR1 and CDR2 are PRHDT and FYEKMQ (reference sequence). J lost 6 bases, V lost 5 bases, and 12 bases had no gene match. The CDR3 spans 15 residues. CDR3 sequence: CASSLGTGKASEQYF. The CDR3 coding sequence is TGTGCCAGCAGCCTCGGGACAGGAAAGGCATCCGAGCAGTACTTC.

This clone appeared once. The J gene is TRBJ2-7, the V gene TRBV30; D is perhaps TRBD1 (5 bases). CDR3 length: 15 residues. The germline V gene has CDR1 GTSNPN and CDR2 SVGIG (reference sequence). Trimming took off 4 bases at V and 4 bases at J, with 20 bases between the two ends. Here the CDR3 reads CAWNNVGRQKYEQYF. In DNA form, the CDR3 reads TGTGCCTGGAACAATGTCGGCCGACAGAAGTACGAGCAGTACTTC.

V and J are TRBV29-1 and TRBJ1-1; D unresolved. Per germline, CDR1 SQVTM and CDR2 ANQGSEA. Trimming shortened V by 7 bases and J by 6 bases, and 18 bases separated the two germline ends. The CDR3 totals 13 residues. The CDR3 here is CSAEGPIVPEAFF. For the CDR3, the DNA is TGCAGCGCCGAGGGCCCTATCGTCCCTGAAGCTTTCTTT.

V gene TRBV5-1 combines with J gene TRBJ2-1; 12 bases line up with TRBD1. This CDR3 spans 16 amino acids. Trimming took 4 bases from V and 4 from J; bases not matched to a gene: 6. Germline V gene data show CDR1 as SGHRS and CDR2 as YFSETQ. The CDR3, as DNA: TGCGCCAGCAGCACCGGGACAGGGGGCCTATACAATGAGCAGTTCTTC. This sequence encodes CASSTGTGGLYNEQFF.

The CDR3 DNA reads as TGTGCCAGCAGTTTGACAGCAACCTCTGGAAACACCATATATTTT. Translating it yields CASSLTATSGNTIYF. V gene TRBV27 combines with J gene TRBJ1-3; TRBD1 might be the D (5 bases). Germline assignment: CDR1 MNHEY and CDR2 SMNVEV (reference sequence). With 3 bases removed from V and 0 bases from J, the gap between germline ends came to 9 bases. The CDR3 loop spans 15 amino acids.

The gene calls are TRBV6-4 and TRBJ2-2; D possibly corresponds to TRBD2 (5 bases). The CDR3 spans 14 residues. Trimming cost V 5 bases and J 1 base, with 8 bases left between them. The germline CDR1 and CDR2 sequences are MRHNA and SNTAGT. This chain's CDR3 is CASSPGMNTGELFF. CDR3 DNA: TGTGCCAGCAGTCCCGGGATGAACACCGGGGAGCTGTTTTTT.

The chain recombines TRBV14 with TRBJ2-3; 7 bases agree with TRBD1. The CDR3 contains 15 residues. V gave up 0 bases and J gave up 6 bases; unmatched junction bases: 6. Germline V gives CDR1 SGHDN, CDR2 FVKESK. This chain's CDR3 is CASSQEAARGDTQYF. DNA for the CDR3: TGTGCCAGCAGCCAAGAGGCAGCCAGGGGGGATACGCAGTATTTT.

The J gene is TRBJ2-5, the V gene TRBV11-2; TRBD2 agrees at 9 bases. CDR3 length: 18 residues. The germline CDR1 and CDR2 sequences are SGHAT and FQNNGV. V shed 1 base and J 3 bases; nucleotides not matched to a gene: 12. CDR3 nucleotides: TGTGCCAGCAGCTTAGGGGCTAGCGGGACTCTGGGAGAAGAGACCCAGTACTTC. Translating it yields CASSLGASGTLGEETQYF.

The V and J genes are TRBV9 and TRBJ1-2; 11 bases match TRBD1. Trimming removed 4 bases from V and 2 bases from J; junction bases left unmatched: 7. The germline V gene encodes CDR1 SGDLS and CDR2 YYNGEE. The CDR3 loop spans 16 amino acids. The CDR3 sequence is CASSFGRTGGNYGYTF. The CDR3 DNA reads as TGTGCCAGCAGCTTCGGCCGGACAGGGGGCAACTATGGCTACACCTTC.